These 12 T cell receptor beta chains originate from one sample sequenced in a study of blood T cell repertoires in COVID-19. This table comes from immunoSEQ multiplex PCR, and its TCRdb copy is limited to in-frame clones, with some not included. The table shows 95,000 or so clones, with 81% occurring only once. Sequencing was performed on peripheral blood. The origin of the receptors is a man older than 75 with active or convalescent COVID-19.

The chain links TRBV29-1 to TRBJ2-4; D uncertain. The V end lost 0 bases, the J end lost 4 bases, and 7 bases lay between the germline ends. Germline V gene data show CDR1 as SQVTM and CDR2 as ANQGSEA. This CDR3 has 13 amino acids. This CDR3 is CSVEDISKNIQYF. In nucleotides, the CDR3 is TGCAGCGTTGAAGATATCAGTAAAAACATTCAGTACTTC. The full variable domain, in which reference TRBV29-1 and TRBJ2-4 provide the parts outside the CDR3, is SAVISQKPSRDICQRGTSLTIQCQVDSQVTMMFWYRQQPGQSLTLIATANQGSEATYESGFVIDKFPISRPNLTFSTLTVSNMSPEDSSIYLCSVEDISKNIQYFGAGTRLSVL.

J is TRBJ1-1 and V is TRBV7-8; D is possibly TRBD1 (6 bases). The germline CDR1 and CDR2 sequences are SGHVS and FQNEAQ. Trimming removed 5 bases from V and 0 bases from J, with 10 bases in between. This CDR3 is built from 14 residues. DNA of the CDR3: TGTGCCAGCAGCATGACAGGACTGAACACTGAAGCTTTCTTT. Its protein is CASSMTGLNTEAFF.

The V gene is TRBV14, the J gene TRBJ1-2, with D possibly matching TRBD1 (6 bases). The germline V gene has CDR1 SGHDN and CDR2 FVKESK. The CDR3 extends over 13 amino acids. The V end lost 1 base, the J end lost 5 bases, and 8 bases lay between the germline ends. CDR3 sequence: CASSQVQGYGYTF. The CDR3 nucleotides are TGTGCCAGCAGCCAAGTGCAGGGGTATGGCTACACCTTC.

The chain employs TRBV19 and TRBJ1-3; D is possibly TRBD1 (6 bases). Germline-derived CDR1 and CDR2 are LNHDA and SQIVND (reference sequence). Trimming took off 7 bases at V and 0 bases at J, with 10 bases between the two ends. This CDR3 comprises 14 residues. CDR3 region: CASILDSSGNTIYF. CDR3 bases: TGTGCCAGTATTTTGGACAGCTCTGGAAACACCATATATTTT. Combining the CDR3 with reference TRBV19 and TRBJ1-3 gives the whole variable domain DGGITQSPKYLFRKEGQNVTLSCEQNLNHDAMYWYRQDPGQGLRLIYYSQIVNDFQKGDIAEGYSVSREKKESFPLTVTSAQKNPTAFYLCASILDSSGNTIYFGEGSWLTVV.

The chain has TRBV19 and TRBJ1-2, with 7 bases that match TRBD1. CDR3 length: 15 amino acids. The ends lost 7 bases at V and 1 base at J; junction bases unmatched: 9. In germline, CDR1 is LNHDA, CDR2 SQIVND (reference sequence). CDR3 amino acids: CASKKTGQGNYGYTF. The CDR3 DNA is TGTGCCAGTAAGAAGACAGGGCAGGGTAACTATGGCTACACCTTC. Using reference TRBV19 and TRBJ1-2 for the parts outside the CDR3, the full variable domain is DGGITQSPKYLFRKEGQNVTLSCEQNLNHDAMYWYRQDPGQGLRLIYYSQIVNDFQKGDIAEGYSVSREKKESFPLTVTSAQKNPTAFYLCASKKTGQGNYGYTFGSGTRLTVV.

This chain links TRBV12-3 or TRBV12-4 with TRBJ1-1; the D is unclear. The V end lost 6 bases, the J end lost 6 bases, and 14 bases lay between the germline ends. The CDR3 runs 13 residues. The CDR3 loop is CASRPDKISEAFF. The CDR3 region has the DNA TGTGCCAGCAGGCCCGACAAGATCTCTGAAGCTTTCTTT.

Only one count was recorded for this clone. The chain has TRBV24-1 and TRBJ2-7, with D perhaps TRBD1 (5 bases). The CDR3 covers 13 residues. The germline V gene encodes CDR1 KGHDR and CDR2 SFDVKD. The V end lost 5 bases, the J end lost 1 base, and 8 bases lay between the germline ends. CDR3 in amino acids: CATSVRGSYEQYF. CDR3 nucleotide sequence: TGTGCCACCAGTGTTAGGGGATCCTACGAGCAGTACTTC.

The chain employs TRBV2 and TRBJ2-3; D uncertain. CDR1 and CDR2 (germline): SNHLY, FYNNEI. V dropped 2 bases and J dropped 4 bases, with 7 bases sitting between them. The CDR3 contains 13 residues. DNA of the CDR3: TGTGCCAGCAGTGAACCTCTACCAGATACGCAGTATTTT. Amino acid sequence: CASSEPLPDTQYF. Full variable domain (rest looked up from reference TRBV2 and TRBJ2-3): EPEVTQTPSHQVTQMGQEVILRCVPISNHLYFYWYRQILGQKVEFLVSFYNNEISEKSEIFDDQFSVERPDGSNFTLKIRSTKLEDSAMYFCASSEPLPDTQYFGPGTRLTVL.

This clone is a singleton in its sample. The V and J genes are TRBV6-4 and TRBJ1-3; 8 bases align to TRBD1. V lost 4 bases, J lost 0 bases, and 2 bases stayed unmatched. The CDR3 is 15 residues long. Germline loops: CDR1 MRHNA, CDR2 SNTAGT. The CDR3 bases are TGTGCCAGCAGTGCCGGGACAGGCTCTGGAAACACCATATATTTT. Encoded protein: CASSAGTGSGNTIYF.

The genes are TRBV19 and TRBJ2-4, with a tentative D call TRBD1 (5 bases). Germline V lookup: CDR1 LNHDA, CDR2 SQIVND (reference sequence). V was trimmed by 7 bases and J by 8 bases, leaving 21 bases between them. This CDR3 has 15 residues. CDR3 sequence reads: CASTTGPGMGYIQYF. In nucleotides, the CDR3 is TGTGCCAGTACCACGGGCCCAGGGATGGGATACATTCAGTACTTC.

The V gene is TRBV19, the J gene TRBJ1-2, with D tentatively TRBD1 (6 bases). V was cut by 5 bases and J by 5 bases, with 24 bases left in between. CDR3 length equals 17 residues. Germline V gene lookup returns CDR1 LNHDA and CDR2 SQIVND (reference sequence). This chain's CDR3 is CASSQTGPNKVRYGYTF. The CDR3 DNA follows: TGTGCCAGTAGTCAGACAGGCCCCAACAAGGTTAGGTATGGCTACACCTTC.

The gene calls are TRBV7-9 and TRBJ2-5; D may be TRBD1 (6 bases). Germline V CDR1 and CDR2: SEHNR, FQNEAQ (reference sequence). The ends were cut back, 0 bases at V and 1 base at J, with 6 bases in the middle. The length of the CDR3 is 14 residues. CDR3 sequence reads: CASSLAGAQETQYF. The CDR3 DNA reads TGTGCCAGCAGCTTAGCGGGGGCCCAAGAGACCCAGTACTTC. Variable domain in full (rest from reference TRBV7-9 and TRBJ2-5): DTGVSQNPRHKITKRGQNVTFRCDPISEHNRLYWYRQTLGQGPEFLTYFQNEAQLEKSRLLSDRFSAERPKGSFSTLEIQRTEQGDSAMYLCASSLAGAQETQYFGPGTRLLVL.